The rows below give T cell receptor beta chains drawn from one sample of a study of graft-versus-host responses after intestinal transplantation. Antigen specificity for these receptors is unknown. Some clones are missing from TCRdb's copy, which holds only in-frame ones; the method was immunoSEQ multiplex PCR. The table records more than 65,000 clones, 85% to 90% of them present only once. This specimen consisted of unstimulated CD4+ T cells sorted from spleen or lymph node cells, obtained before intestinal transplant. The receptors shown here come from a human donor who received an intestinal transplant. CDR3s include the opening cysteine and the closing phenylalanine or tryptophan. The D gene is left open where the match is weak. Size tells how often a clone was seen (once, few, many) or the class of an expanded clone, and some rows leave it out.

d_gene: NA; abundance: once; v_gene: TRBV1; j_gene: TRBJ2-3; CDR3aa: CTSSLRVRCTDTQYF; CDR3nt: TGCACCAGCAGCTTAAGAGTTCGGTGCACAGATACGCAGTATTTT
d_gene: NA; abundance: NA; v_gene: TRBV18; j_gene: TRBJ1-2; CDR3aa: CASSPGANYGYTF; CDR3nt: TGTGCCAGCTCACCAGGAGCTAACTATGGCTACACCTTC
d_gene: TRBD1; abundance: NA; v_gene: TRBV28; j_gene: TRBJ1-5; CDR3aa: CASNPTGWSNQPQHF; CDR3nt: TGTGCCAGCAACCCGACAGGGTGGAGCAATCAGCCCCAGCATTTT
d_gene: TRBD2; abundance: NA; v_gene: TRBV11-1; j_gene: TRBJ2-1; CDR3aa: CASSSGSGRKFF; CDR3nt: TGTGCCAGCAGCTCGGGTAGCGGGAGGAAGTTCTTC
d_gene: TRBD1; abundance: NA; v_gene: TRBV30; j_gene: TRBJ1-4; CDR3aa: CAWSTGQDEKLFF; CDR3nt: TGTGCCTGGAGTACCGGACAGGATGAAAAACTGTTTTTT
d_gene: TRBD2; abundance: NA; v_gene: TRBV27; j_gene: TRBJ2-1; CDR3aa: CASSLSLDSGRGFYNEQFF; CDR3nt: TGTGCCAGCAGTTTATCCTTGGATTCGGGGCGGGGGTTCTACAATGAGCAGTTCTTC
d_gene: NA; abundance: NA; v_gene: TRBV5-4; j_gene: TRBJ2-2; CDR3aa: CASSLDPGVNTGELFF; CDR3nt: TGTGCCAGCAGCTTGGATCCGGGGGTGAACACCGGGGAGCTGTTTTTT
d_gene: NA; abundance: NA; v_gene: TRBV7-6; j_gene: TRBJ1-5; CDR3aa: CASSLAGRGGQPQHF; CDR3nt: TGTGCCAGCAGCTTAGCTGGGAGGGGGGGACAGCCCCAGCATTTT
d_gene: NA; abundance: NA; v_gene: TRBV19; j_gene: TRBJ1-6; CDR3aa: CASSTTGNSPLHF; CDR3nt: TGTGCCAGTAGTACAACAGGGAATTCACCCCTCCACTTT
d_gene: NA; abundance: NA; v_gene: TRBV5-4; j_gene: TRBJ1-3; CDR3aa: CASSLMAAGNTIYF; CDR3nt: TGTGCCAGCAGCTTGATGGCGGCTGGAAACACCATATATTTT
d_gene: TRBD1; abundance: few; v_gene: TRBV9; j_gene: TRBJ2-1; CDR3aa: CASSAGTGGNEQFF; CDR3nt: TGTGCCAGCAGCGCCGGGACAGGGGGCAATGAGCAGTTCTTC
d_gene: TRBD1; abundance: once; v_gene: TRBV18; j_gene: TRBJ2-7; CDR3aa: CASSYRQGPNEQYF; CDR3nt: TGTGCCAGCTCATATAGACAGGGGCCGAACGAGCAGTACTTC
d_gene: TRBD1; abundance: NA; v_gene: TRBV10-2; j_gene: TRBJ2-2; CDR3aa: CASTPRTGANTGELFF; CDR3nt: TGCGCCAGCACCCCCCGGACAGGGGCGAACACCGGGGAGCTGTTTTTT
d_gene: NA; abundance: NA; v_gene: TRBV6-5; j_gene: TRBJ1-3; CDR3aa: CASSRGHSSGNTIYF; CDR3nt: TGTGCCAGCAGCCGAGGACACAGCTCTGGAAACACCATATATTTT
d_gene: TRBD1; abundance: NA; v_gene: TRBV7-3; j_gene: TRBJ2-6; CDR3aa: CASSSRGSPGTGANVLTF; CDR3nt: TGTGCCAGCAGCTCCAGGGGGTCGCCAGGGACTGGGGCCAACGTCCTGACTTTC
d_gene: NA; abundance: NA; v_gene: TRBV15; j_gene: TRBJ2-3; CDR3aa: CATSRDTKRYTDTQYF; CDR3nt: TGTGCCACCAGCAGAGATACCAAGCGGTACACAGATACGCAGTATTTT
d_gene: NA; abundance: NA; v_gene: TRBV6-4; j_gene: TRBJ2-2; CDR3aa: CASAADRNTGELFF; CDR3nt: TGTGCCAGCGCCGCAGACAGGAACACCGGGGAGCTGTTTTTT
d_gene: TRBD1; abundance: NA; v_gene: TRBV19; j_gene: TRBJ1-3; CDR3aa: CASKRLTGTGGAISGNTIYF; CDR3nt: TGTGCCAGTAAGCGACTTACCGGGACAGGGGGAGCAATCTCTGGAAACACCATATATTTT